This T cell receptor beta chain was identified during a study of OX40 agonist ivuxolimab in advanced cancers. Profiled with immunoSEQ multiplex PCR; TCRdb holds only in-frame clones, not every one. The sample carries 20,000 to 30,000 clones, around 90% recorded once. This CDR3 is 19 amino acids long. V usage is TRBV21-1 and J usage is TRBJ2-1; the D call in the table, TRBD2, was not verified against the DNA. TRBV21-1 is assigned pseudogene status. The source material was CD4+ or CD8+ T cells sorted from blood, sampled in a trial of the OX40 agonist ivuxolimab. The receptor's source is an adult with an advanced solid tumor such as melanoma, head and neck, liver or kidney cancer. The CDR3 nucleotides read TGTGCCAGCAGCACCGCGAGGGCTAGCGGGGGGCCACCCTACAATGAGCAGTTCTTC. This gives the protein CASSTARASGGPPYNEQFF.